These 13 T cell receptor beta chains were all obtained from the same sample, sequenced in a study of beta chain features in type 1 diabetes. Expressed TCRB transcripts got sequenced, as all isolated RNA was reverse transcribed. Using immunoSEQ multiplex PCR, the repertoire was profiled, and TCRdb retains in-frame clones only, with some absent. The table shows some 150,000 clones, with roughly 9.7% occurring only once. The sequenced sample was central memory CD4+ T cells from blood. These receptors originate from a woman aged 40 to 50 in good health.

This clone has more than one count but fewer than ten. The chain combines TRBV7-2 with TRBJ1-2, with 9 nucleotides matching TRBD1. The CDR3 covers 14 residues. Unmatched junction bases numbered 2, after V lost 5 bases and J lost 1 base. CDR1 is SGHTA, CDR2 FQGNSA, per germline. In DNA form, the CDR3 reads TGTGCCAGCAGCCCGACAGGGGGTAACTATGGCTACACCTTC. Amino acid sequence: CASSPTGGNYGYTF.

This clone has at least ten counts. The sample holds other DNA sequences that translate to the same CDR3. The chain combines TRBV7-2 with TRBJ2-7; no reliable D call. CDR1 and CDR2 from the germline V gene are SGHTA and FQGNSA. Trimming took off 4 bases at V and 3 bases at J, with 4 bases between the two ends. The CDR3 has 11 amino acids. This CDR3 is CASSSYYEQYF. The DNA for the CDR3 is TGTGCCAGCAGCTCCTACTACGAGCAGTACTTC. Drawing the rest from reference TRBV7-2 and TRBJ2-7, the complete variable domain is GAGVSQSPSNKVTEKGKDVELRCDPISGHTALYWYRQSLGQGLEFLIYFQGNSAPDKSGLPSDRFSAERTGGSVSTLTIQRTQQEDSAVYLCASSSYYEQYFGPGTRLTVT.

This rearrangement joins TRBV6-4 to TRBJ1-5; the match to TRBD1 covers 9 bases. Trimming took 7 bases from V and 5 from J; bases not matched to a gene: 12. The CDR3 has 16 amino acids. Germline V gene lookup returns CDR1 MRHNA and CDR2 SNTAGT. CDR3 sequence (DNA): TGTGCCAGCATTCCCAGGGACAGGGCAGGCCATCAGCCCCAGCATTTT. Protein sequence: CASIPRDRAGHQPQHF.

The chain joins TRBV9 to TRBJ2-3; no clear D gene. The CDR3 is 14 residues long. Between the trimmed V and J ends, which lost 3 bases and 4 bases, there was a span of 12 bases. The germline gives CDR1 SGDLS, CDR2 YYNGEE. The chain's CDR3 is CASSAGAVSDTQYF. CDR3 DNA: TGTGCCAGCAGCGCCGGAGCCGTGTCAGATACGCAGTATTTT.

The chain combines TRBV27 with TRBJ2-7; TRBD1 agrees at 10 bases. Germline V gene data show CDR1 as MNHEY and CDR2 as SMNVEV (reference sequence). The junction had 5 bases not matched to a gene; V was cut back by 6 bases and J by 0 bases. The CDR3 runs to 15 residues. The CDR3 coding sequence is TGTGCCAGCAGAGGACAGGGGGGATACTCCTACGAGCAGTACTTC. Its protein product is CASRGQGGYSYEQYF.

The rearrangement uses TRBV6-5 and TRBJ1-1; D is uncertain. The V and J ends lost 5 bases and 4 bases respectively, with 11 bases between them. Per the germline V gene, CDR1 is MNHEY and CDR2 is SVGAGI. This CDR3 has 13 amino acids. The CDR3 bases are TGTGCCAGCAGTGAGCTCATTGGCACTGAAGCTTTCTTT. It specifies CASSELIGTEAFF.

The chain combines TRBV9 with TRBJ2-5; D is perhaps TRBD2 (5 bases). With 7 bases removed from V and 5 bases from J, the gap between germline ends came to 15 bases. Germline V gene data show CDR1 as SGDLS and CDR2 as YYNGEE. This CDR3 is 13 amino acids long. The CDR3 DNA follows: TGTGCCAGCTCCTGGGGTCCGGGGGAGACCCAGTACTTC. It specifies CASSWGPGETQYF.

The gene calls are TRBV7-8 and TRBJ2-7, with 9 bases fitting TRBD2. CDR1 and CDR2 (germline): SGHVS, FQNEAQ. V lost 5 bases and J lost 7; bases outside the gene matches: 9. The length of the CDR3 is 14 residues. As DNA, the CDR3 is TGTGCCAGCAGCCCGAATAGCGGGGGCCGAGAGCAGTACTTC. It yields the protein CASSPNSGGREQYF. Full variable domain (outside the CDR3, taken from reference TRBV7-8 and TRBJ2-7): GAGVSQSPRYKVAKRGQDVALRCDPISGHVSLFWYQQALGQGPEFLTYFQNEAQLDKSGLPSDRFFAERPEGSVSTLKIQRTQQEDSAVYLCASSPNSGGREQYFGPGTRLTVT.

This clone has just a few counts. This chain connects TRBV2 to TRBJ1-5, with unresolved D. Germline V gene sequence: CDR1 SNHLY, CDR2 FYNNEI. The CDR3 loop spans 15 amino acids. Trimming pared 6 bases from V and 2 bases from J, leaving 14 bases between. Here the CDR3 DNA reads TGTGCCAGCAGCCCCGGGGAACGGGGCAATCAGCCCCAGCATTTT. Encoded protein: CASSPGERGNQPQHF. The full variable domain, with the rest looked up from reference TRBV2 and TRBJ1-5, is EPEVTQTPSHQVTQMGQEVILRCVPISNHLYFYWYRQILGQKVEFLVSFYNNEISEKSEIFDDQFSVERPDGSNFTLKIRSTKLEDSAMYFCASSPGERGNQPQHFGDGTRLSIL.

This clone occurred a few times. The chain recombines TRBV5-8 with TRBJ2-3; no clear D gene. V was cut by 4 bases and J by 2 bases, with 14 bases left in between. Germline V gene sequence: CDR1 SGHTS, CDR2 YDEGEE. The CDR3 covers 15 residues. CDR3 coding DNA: TGTGCCAGCAGCAAGTCCTACAGCATCACAGATACGCAGTATTTT. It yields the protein CASSKSYSITDTQYF.

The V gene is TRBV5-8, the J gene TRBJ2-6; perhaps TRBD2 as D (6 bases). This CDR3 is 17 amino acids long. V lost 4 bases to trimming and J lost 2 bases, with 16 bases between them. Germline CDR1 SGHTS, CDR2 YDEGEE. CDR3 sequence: CASSPHGGVPGANVLTF. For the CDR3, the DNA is TGTGCCAGCAGCCCCCACGGGGGTGTGCCTGGGGCCAACGTCCTGACTTTC.

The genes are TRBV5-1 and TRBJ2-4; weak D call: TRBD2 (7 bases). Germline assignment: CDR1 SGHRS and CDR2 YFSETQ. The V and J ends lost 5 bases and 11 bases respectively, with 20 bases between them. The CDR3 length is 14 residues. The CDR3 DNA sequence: TGCGCCAGCAGTTTAGGCGGGGGCCCCGAAGTTCAGTACTTC. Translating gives CASSLGGGPEVQYF. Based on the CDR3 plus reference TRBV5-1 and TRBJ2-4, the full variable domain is KAGVTQTPRYLIKTRGQQVTLSCSPISGHRSVSWYQQTPGQGLQFLFEYFSETQRNKGNFPGRFSGRQFSNSRSEMNVSTLELGDSALYLCASSLGGGPEVQYFGAGTRLSVL.

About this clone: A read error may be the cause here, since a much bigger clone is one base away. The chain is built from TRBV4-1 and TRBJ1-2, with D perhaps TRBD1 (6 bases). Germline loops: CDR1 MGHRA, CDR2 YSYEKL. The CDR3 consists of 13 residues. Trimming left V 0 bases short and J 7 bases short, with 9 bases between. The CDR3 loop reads CASSQDSTGGYTF. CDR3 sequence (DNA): TGCGCCAGCAGCCAAGATTCGACAGGTGGCTACACCTTC.